The 19 T cell receptor beta chains listed next were all sequenced from one sample in a study of blood T cell repertoires in COVID-19. Measured with immunoSEQ multiplex PCR; TCRdb has only the in-frame clones, and not every one. Of roughly 150,000 clones in the sample, approximately 85% were seen once. Sequencing input: peripheral blood. The source of these receptors is a woman in her forties or fifties with COVID-19, enrolled during active disease.

V is TRBV11-3 and J is TRBJ1-6, with a possible D match to TRBD1 (6 bases). The CDR3 loop spans 14 amino acids. Looked up from germline, CDR1 is SGHNT and CDR2 is YENEEA. The ends were cut back, 4 bases at V and 12 bases at J, with 16 bases in the middle. The CDR3 nucleotides read TGTGCCAGCAGCTCGGTAGGGGGAATATTACCCCTCCACTTT. Its protein product is CASSSVGGILPLHF. Variable domain in full (rest from reference TRBV11-3 and TRBJ1-6): EAGVVQSPRYKIIEKKQPVAFWCNPISGHNTLYWYLQNLGQGPELLIRYENEEAVDDSQLPKDRFSAERLKGVDSTLKIQPAELGDSAVYLCASSSVGGILPLHFGNGTRLTVT.

CDR3 bases: TGTGCCAGCAGCGACAGGGTCGGCGTCGGGGAGCTGTTTTTT. Protein: CASSDRVGVGELFF. V usage is TRBV27 and J usage is TRBJ2-2, with 7 positions matching TRBD1. The CDR3 is 14 residues long. Germline assignment: CDR1 MNHEY and CDR2 SMNVEV (reference sequence). Trimming cost V 6 bases and J 7 bases; bases outside gene matches: 8.

The chain carries TRBV6-5 and TRBJ2-7, with 9 bases identical to TRBD2. Germline-derived CDR1 and CDR2 are MNHEY and SVGAGI. CDR3 size: 14 residues. J was trimmed by 5 bases and V by 6 bases; bases with no gene match: 8. As DNA, the CDR3 is TGTGCCAGCAGGGAGGGACTAGCCTTCCACGAGCAGTACTTC. It is translated as CASREGLAFHEQYF.

The chain employs TRBV6-5 and TRBJ2-5; D is unresolved. The CDR3 consists of 14 residues. The V gene's germline CDR1 is MNHEY and CDR2 SVGAGI. V was shortened by 4 bases and J by 4 bases, with 13 bases between the two germline ends. The chain's CDR3 is CASSSFVASETQYF. The CDR3 DNA is TGTGCCAGCAGTTCATTTGTGGCCTCAGAGACCCAGTACTTC.

The chain carries TRBV6-5 and TRBJ2-5; D is possibly TRBD2 (6 bases). The CDR3 spans 14 residues. CDR1 MNHEY and CDR2 SVGAGI come from the germline V gene. Trimming cost V 6 bases and J 3 bases, with 14 bases left between them. CDR3 nucleotide sequence: TGTGCCAGCAGCCGGGGGTTTAGGGAAGAGACCCAGTACTTC. Translating gives CASSRGFREETQYF.

This clone is a singleton in its sample. The chain joins TRBV5-1 to TRBJ2-5; 12 nucleotides line up with TRBD2. There are 17 residues in the CDR3. Germline CDR1 reads SGHRS; CDR2 reads YFSETQ. V shed 4 bases and J 4 bases; nucleotides not matched to a gene: 11. The CDR3 region has the DNA TGCGCCAGCAGCATGGGGGCTACTAGCGGGGGGCGAGAGACCCAGTACTTC. This translates into CASSMGATSGGRETQYF. Full variable domain (missing parts from reference TRBV5-1 and TRBJ2-5): KAGVTQTPRYLIKTRGQQVTLSCSPISGHRSVSWYQQTPGQGLQFLFEYFSETQRNKGNFPGRFSGRQFSNSRSEMNVSTLELGDSALYLCASSMGATSGGRETQYFGPGTRLLVL.

This chain joins TRBV12-3 or TRBV12-4 and TRBJ2-7; D remains ambiguous. This CDR3 is built from 13 residues. Between the trimmed V and J ends, which lost 2 bases and 3 bases, there was a span of 8 bases. The CDR3 sequence is CASSLSESYEQYF. CDR3 sequence (DNA): TGTGCCAGCAGTTTAAGCGAGAGCTACGAGCAGTACTTC.

This clone was recorded once. This rearrangement joins TRBV4-2 to TRBJ2-2; 9 bases line up with TRBD2. Germline V gene lookup returns CDR1 LGHNA and CDR2 YNFKEQ. The CDR3 covers 17 residues. Germline trimming cut 2 bases from V and 5 bases from J; bases unmatched to any gene: 9. DNA of the CDR3: TGTGCCAGCAGCCAACTCCTAGCGGGGAGAAGGACCGGGGAGCTGTTTTTT. Translated, it gives CASSQLLAGRRTGELFF.

This chain joins TRBV4-1 and TRBJ2-5; 10 positions agree with TRBD2. The germline CDR1 and CDR2 sequences are MGHRA and YSYEKL. This CDR3 comprises 17 residues. V was clipped by 4 bases and J by 1 base; unmatched bases: 9. The CDR3 is CASSLTLSGGIQETQYF. As DNA, the CDR3 is TGCGCCAGCAGCCTAACACTTAGCGGGGGGATCCAAGAGACCCAGTACTTC.

The genes are TRBV12-5 and TRBJ2-1; 7 positions match TRBD1. The J segment lost 9 bases and the V segment lost 8 bases, leaving 16 bases of the junction unmatched. Germline lookup yields CDR1 LGHNT and CDR2 FRNRAP. CDR3 size: 15 residues. CDR3 DNA sequence: TGTGCTAGTCGGGCGACAGGGTCCCGGTTTGGTGAGCAGTTCTTC. Protein product: CASRATGSRFGEQFF. The complete variable domain, with remaining parts taken from reference TRBV12-5 and TRBJ2-1, reads DARVTQTPRHKVTEMGQEVTMRCQPILGHNTVFWYRQTMMQGLELLAYFRNRAPLDDSGMPKDRFSAEMPDATLATLKIQPSEPRDSAVYFCASRATGSRFGEQFFGPGTRLTVL.

The rearrangement links TRBV3-1 (or the pseudogene TRBV3-2) to TRBJ1-1, with 7 bases aligning to TRBD1. Germline V lookup: CDR1 LGHDT, CDR2 YNNKEL (reference sequence). This CDR3 is 15 amino acids long. The J segment lost 0 bases and the V segment lost 3 bases, leaving 4 bases of the junction unmatched. The CDR3 reads CASSHDRVMNTEAFF. DNA of the CDR3: TGTGCCAGCAGCCATGACAGGGTCATGAACACTGAAGCTTTCTTT.

V gene TRBV5-1 combines with J gene TRBJ1-1; 7 bases align to TRBD1. There are 13 residues in the CDR3. J lost 5 bases, V lost 4 bases, and 5 bases had no gene match. Germline loops: CDR1 SGHRS, CDR2 YFSETQ. DNA for the CDR3: TGCGCCAGCAGCACTTCACAGGGGACTGAAGCTTTCTTT. It codes for CASSTSQGTEAFF. The variable domain in full, with the rest retrieved from reference TRBV5-1 and TRBJ1-1, is KAGVTQTPRYLIKTRGQQVTLSCSPISGHRSVSWYQQTPGQGLQFLFEYFSETQRNKGNFPGRFSGRQFSNSRSEMNVSTLELGDSALYLCASSTSQGTEAFFGQGTRLTVV.

The rearrangement uses TRBV4-3 and TRBJ2-7; D not resolved. V gave up 0 bases and J gave up 4 bases, with 10 bases separating them. Germline-derived CDR1 and CDR2 are LGHNA and YSLEER. The CDR3 covers 14 residues. The DNA for the CDR3 is TGCGCCAGCAGCCAAGATCTTGTCACTTACGAGCAGTACTTC. Protein: CASSQDLVTYEQYF.

This chain uses TRBV27 with TRBJ1-2, with 7 bases fitting TRBD1. Looked up from germline, CDR1 is MNHEY and CDR2 is SMNVEV (reference sequence). The V gene end was trimmed by 6 bases and the J gene end by 8 bases; junction bases not matched to a gene: 9. The CDR3 is made up of 13 amino acids. The CDR3: CASSQQGRRGYTF. CDR3 sequence (DNA): TGTGCCAGCAGCCAACAGGGGCGGAGGGGCTACACCTTC.

The rearrangement uses TRBV29-1 and TRBJ1-3; D not resolved. The CDR3 is made up of 14 amino acids. The germline gives CDR1 SQVTM, CDR2 ANQGSEA. V gave up 4 bases and J gave up 0 bases, with 10 bases separating them. CDR3 bases: TGCAGCGTTGCCAGTGTCAGCTCTGGAAACACCATATATTTT. It codes for CSVASVSSGNTIYF.

The chain uses TRBV7-6 and TRBJ2-1; 7 bases fit TRBD2. CDR3 size: 15 residues. The V segment lost 4 bases and the J segment 6 bases; nucleotides outside the gene matches: 9. CDR1 SGHVS and CDR2 FNYEAQ come from the germline V gene. CDR3 bases: TGTGCCAGCAGCTCCGGCGGGGGACCGGGCAATGAGCAGTTCTTC. Its protein product is CASSSGGGPGNEQFF.

The V gene is TRBV2, the J gene TRBJ1-4; no reliable D call. Germline CDR1 reads SNHLY; CDR2 reads FYNNEI. Trimming took off 3 bases at V and 8 bases at J, with 13 bases between the two ends. There are 14 residues in the CDR3. CDR3 amino acids: CASSELWMGEKLFF. CDR3 in DNA: TGTGCCAGCAGTGAGTTATGGATGGGCGAAAAACTGTTTTTT. The entire variable domain, with the rest obtained from reference TRBV2 and TRBJ1-4, is as follows: EPEVTQTPSHQVTQMGQEVILRCVPISNHLYFYWYRQILGQKVEFLVSFYNNEISEKSEIFDDQFSVERPDGSNFTLKIRSTKLEDSAMYFCASSELWMGEKLFFGSGTQLSVL.

This clone has only a few counts. Other DNA sequences of this sample code for an identical CDR3. The chain joins TRBV12-3 or TRBV12-4 to TRBJ1-1, with D perhaps matching TRBD1 (5 bases). This CDR3 spans 13 amino acids. V lost 6 bases to trimming and J lost 2 bases, with 10 bases between them. CDR3 bases: TGTGCCAGCAGCCCCAGGGAAAACACTGAAGCTTTCTTT. It yields the protein CASSPRENTEAFF.

The chain combines TRBV30 with TRBJ1-1, with unresolved D. V lost 3 bases, J lost 1 base, and 9 bases lay in between. CDR1 is GTSNPN, CDR2 SVGIG, per germline (reference sequence). CDR3 length: 13 amino acids. The CDR3 reads CAWSWPENTEAFF. The CDR3 DNA follows: TGTGCCTGGAGCTGGCCTGAGAACACTGAAGCTTTCTTT.